These 20 T cell receptor beta chains were all obtained from the same sample, sequenced in a study of radiotherapy plus CTLA-4 blockade in lung cancer. Only in-frame clones appear in the TCRdb table, and some are missing; sequencing was by immunoSEQ multiplex PCR. The sample carries 65,000 to 90,000 clones, around 86% recorded once. The source material was peripheral blood, sampled from a patient treated with radiotherapy plus ipilimumab. All receptors come from a human donor with non-small cell lung cancer that progressed on radiotherapy plus ipilimumab.

The chain links TRBV29-1 to TRBJ2-2, with 10 nucleotides matching TRBD2. The CDR3 covers 14 residues. Trimming at V came to 6 bases and at J to 4 bases, leaving 5 bases not matched to a gene. CDR1 SQVTM and CDR2 ANQGSEA come from the germline V gene. CDR3 coding DNA: TGCAGCGTCCTCTGGACTAGCGGCACCGGGGAGCTGTTTTTT. This encodes CSVLWTSGTGELFF.

The chain uses TRBV20-1 and TRBJ1-2; 10 bases line up with TRBD1. V gave up 5 bases and J gave up 8 bases; unmatched junction bases: 2. In germline, CDR1 is DFQATT, CDR2 SNEGSKA (reference sequence). CDR3 length: 11 residues. This CDR3 reads CSAGDRGGYTF. The CDR3, as DNA: TGCAGTGCTGGGGACAGGGGAGGCTACACCTTC.

The table lists this clone with a count of one. The chain joins TRBV6-1 to TRBJ2-2; 10 positions agree with TRBD1. Trimming cost V 10 bases and J 0 bases; bases outside gene matches: 2. CDR3 length equals 14 residues. Germline lookup yields CDR1 MNHNS and CDR2 SASEGT. The CDR3 DNA sequence: TGTGCCACCGGACAGGGGGCGAACACCGGGGAGCTGTTTTTT. Its translation: CATGQGANTGELFF.

Comment on this clone: Additional DNA sequences in this sample encode the identical CDR3. In DNA, the CDR3 is TGTGCCAGCAGCTCCGAGGGTCAGGGTATCTACGAGCAGTACTTC. Translated, it gives CASSSEGQGIYEQYF. The chain employs TRBV7-9 and TRBJ2-7, with D perhaps assigned TRBD1 or TRBD2 (5 bases each). V lost 4 bases and J 3 bases, leaving 16 bases between the germline ends. Germline V gene sequence: CDR1 SEHNR, CDR2 FQNEAQ (reference sequence). CDR3 length equals 15 residues.

The chain uses TRBV28 and TRBJ2-2; D is unclear. Trimming removed 8 bases at V and 6 bases at J, with 10 bases between. CDR1 MDHEN and CDR2 SYDVKM come from the germline V gene. This CDR3 has 12 residues. For the CDR3, the DNA is TGTGCCAGCTTCAACTTTGCCGGGGAGCTGTTTTTT. This sequence encodes CASFNFAGELFF.

The chain employs TRBV11-2 and TRBJ1-5; D is unclear. The germline V and J ends were trimmed by 1 base and 7 bases, with 8 bases remaining between them. CDR1 SGHAT and CDR2 FQNNGV come from the germline V gene. This CDR3 spans 13 amino acids. The DNA for the CDR3 is TGTGCCAGCAGCTTAGGGGTTTCCCAGCCCCAGCATTTT. This gives the protein CASSLGVSQPQHF.

J is TRBJ1-5 and V is TRBV19, with a weak D call TRBD1 (6 bases). Per germline, CDR1 LNHDA and CDR2 SQIVND (reference sequence). This CDR3 contains 16 residues. The ends were cut back, 4 bases at V and 4 bases at J, with 17 bases in the middle. CDR3 region: CASSKIDGDTNQPQHF. DNA for the CDR3: TGTGCCAGTAGTAAGATCGATGGGGACACTAATCAGCCCCAGCATTTT.

This clone was counted once. The chain links TRBV7-2 to TRBJ2-1; TRBD2 matches at 9 bases. Germline CDR1 and CDR2: SGHTA and FQGNSA. Trimming at V came to 1 base and at J to 5 bases, leaving 3 bases not matched to a gene. CDR3 size: 15 residues. The CDR3 sequence: CASSLGGTSHNEQFF. DNA of the CDR3: TGTGCCAGCAGCTTAGGTGGGACTAGCCACAATGAGCAGTTCTTC.

As regards this clone: Relative to the germline gene, one junction end is altered; a read error may explain this. V is TRBV27 and J is TRBJ2-5; 13 bases are a match to TRBD2. CDR1 is MNHEY and CDR2 is SMNVEV in the germline V gene (reference sequence). The CDR3 contains 12 residues. CDR3 in amino acids: CASSFFTSGGDF. CDR3 nucleotide sequence: TGTGCCAGCAGTTTTTTTACTAGCGGGGGGGACTTC.

This rearrangement joins TRBV11-2 to TRBJ2-7, with no clear D. Trimming left V 2 bases short and J 6 bases short, with 17 bases between. Germline CDR1 is SGHAT and CDR2 is FQNNGV. The CDR3 covers 15 residues. The CDR3 loop is CASSLQLPSVGEQYV. The CDR3 coding sequence is TGTGCCAGCAGCTTACAGCTCCCTTCCGTGGGCGAGCAGTACGTC.

V gene TRBV7-2 combines with J gene TRBJ2-3; the D is unclear. The CDR3 has 11 amino acids. Germline CDR1 reads SGHTA; CDR2 reads FQGNSA. Trimming cost V 3 bases and J 5 bases, with 3 bases left between them. The DNA of the CDR3 is TGTGCCAGCAGCTTGGTAGATACGCAGTATTTT. As protein: CASSLVDTQYF.

The chain carries TRBV29-1 and TRBJ2-3; no definite D call. V lost 6 bases to trimming and J lost 3 bases, with 7 bases between them. This CDR3 has 11 amino acids. From germline, CDR1 is SQVTM and CDR2 ANQGSEA. This CDR3 is CSVGPTDTQYF. The CDR3 DNA follows: TGCAGCGTAGGACCTACAGATACGCAGTATTTT.

The chain combines TRBV4-2 with TRBJ2-7; 11 bases align to TRBD2. The germline gives CDR1 LGHNA, CDR2 YNFKEQ. CDR3 size: 15 residues. V trimming: 3 bases; J trimming: 1 base; junction bases outside the gene matches: 2. The CDR3 loop reads CASSHTSGSSYEQYF. The CDR3 bases are TGTGCCAGCAGCCATACTAGCGGGAGTTCCTACGAGCAGTACTTC.

Of note for this clone: The same CDR3 arises from other DNA sequences in this sample as well. The chain couples TRBV5-6 to TRBJ2-5; 8 bases are a match to TRBD1. Germline loops: CDR1 SGHDT, CDR2 YYEEEE. Trimming removed 5 bases from V and 2 bases from J; junction bases left unmatched: 8. This CDR3 contains 15 residues. The CDR3 here is CASSSVTGDQETQYF. The CDR3 region has the DNA TGTGCCAGCAGTTCCGTGACAGGGGATCAAGAGACCCAGTACTTC.

The chain has TRBV29-1 and TRBJ2-1; D is perhaps TRBD2 (5 bases). From germline, CDR1 is SQVTM and CDR2 ANQGSEA. The CDR3 covers 14 residues. V lost 2 bases to trimming and J lost 4 bases, with 12 bases between them. The CDR3 bases are TGCAGCGTTGAAAATCAGCGGAGATACAATGAGCAGTTCTTC. Protein: CSVENQRRYNEQFF.

This clone has a handful of counts. This chain connects TRBV18 to TRBJ1-4; TRBD1 aligns across 9 bases. The ends lost 3 bases at V and 5 bases at J; junction bases unmatched: 1. Germline V gene data show CDR1 as KGHSH and CDR2 as LQKENI. This CDR3 has 14 residues. CDR3 residues: CASSPGTGNEKLFF. CDR3 DNA: TGTGCCAGCTCACCCGGGACAGGGAATGAAAAACTGTTTTTT.

The rearrangement links TRBV15 to TRBJ2-7, with TRBD2 matching over 9 bases. The CDR3 covers 15 residues. Trimming removed 4 bases from V and 5 bases from J; junction bases left unmatched: 9. In germline, CDR1 is LNHNV, CDR2 YYDKDF (reference sequence). CDR3 bases: TGTGCCACCAGCACGCTAGCGGGAAGGTCTCACGAGCAGTACTTC. It specifies CATSTLAGRSHEQYF.

The chain carries TRBV6-1 and TRBJ2-1; D possibly matches TRBD1 or TRBD2 (5 bases each). V lost 5 bases and J lost 7, with 15 bases in between. The CDR3 totals 14 residues. Looked up from germline, CDR1 is MNHNS and CDR2 is SASEGT. The CDR3 is CASSSLHGTNEQFF. The CDR3 coding sequence is TGTGCCAGCAGTTCCCTCCACGGGACGAATGAGCAGTTCTTC.

J is TRBJ1-2 and V is TRBV5-6, with 10 bases identical to TRBD1. The CDR3 has 16 residues. Germline CDR1 is SGHDT and CDR2 is YYEEEE. J was trimmed by 4 bases and V by 4 bases; bases with no gene match: 10. Here the CDR3 reads CASSLLPTGGLYGYTF. As DNA, the CDR3 is TGTGCCAGCAGCCTCCTCCCGACAGGGGGCCTCTATGGCTACACCTTC.

This chain joins TRBV27 and TRBJ2-5; no firm D call. Trimming cost V 5 bases and J 6 bases, with 19 bases left between them. Germline V lookup: CDR1 MNHEY, CDR2 SMNVEV (reference sequence). There are 15 residues in the CDR3. As DNA, the CDR3 is TGTGCCAGCAGTCCCGTCTGGATAGGTAGGAAGACCCAGTACTTC. Translation gives CASSPVWIGRKTQYF.